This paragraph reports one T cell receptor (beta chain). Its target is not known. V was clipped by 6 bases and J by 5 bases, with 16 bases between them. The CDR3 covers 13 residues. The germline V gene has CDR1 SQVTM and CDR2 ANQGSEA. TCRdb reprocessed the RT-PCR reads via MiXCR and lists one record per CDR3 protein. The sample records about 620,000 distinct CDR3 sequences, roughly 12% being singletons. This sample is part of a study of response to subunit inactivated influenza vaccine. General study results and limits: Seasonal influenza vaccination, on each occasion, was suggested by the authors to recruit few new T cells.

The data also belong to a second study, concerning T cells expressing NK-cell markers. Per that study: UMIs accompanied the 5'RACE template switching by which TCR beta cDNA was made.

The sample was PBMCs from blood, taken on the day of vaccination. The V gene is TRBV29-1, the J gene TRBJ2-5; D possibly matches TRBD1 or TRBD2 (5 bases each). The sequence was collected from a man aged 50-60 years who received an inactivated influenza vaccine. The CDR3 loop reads CSVRKAGTETQYF. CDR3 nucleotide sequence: TGCAGCGTCCGCAAAGCAGGGACGGAGACCCAGTACTTC.